A selection of T cell receptor beta chains follows, all from one sample in a study of blood T cells in healthy people across ages. TCRdb ran MiXCR on the 5' RACE reads and lists one entry per CDR3 protein. Of around 1.1 million distinct CDR3 sequences listed, more than 30% are singletons. Material: blood. Source of these receptors: a man between 18 and 35 years old in good health. Each CDR3 is given with its conserved first and last residue. The order of the fields is CDR3 protein, CDR3 length, V gene, J gene.

CDR3: CASSHRDTTDTQYF
length: 14
V: TRBV12-3/TRBV12-4
J: TRBJ2-3

CDR3: CASSLGQMPTDTQYF
length: 15
V: TRBV11-3
J: TRBJ2-3

CDR3: CASSELASTDTQYF
length: 14
V: TRBV10-2
J: TRBJ2-3

CDR3: CAVQGQSSYNEQYF
length: 14
V: TRBV19
J: TRBJ2-7

CDR3: CASSQERVETQYF
length: 13
V: TRBV4-2
J: TRBJ2-5

CDR3: CASSRQGRNEQYF
length: 13
V: TRBV28
J: NA

CDR3: CASTQGLGGARSNEKLFF
length: 18
V: TRBV12-3/TRBV12-4
J: TRBJ1-4

CDR3: CASSPTGSNEQFF
length: 13
V: TRBV18
J: TRBJ2-1

CDR3: CASRLSSTGGELFF
length: 14
V: TRBV7-3
J: TRBJ2-2

CDR3: CASSVDRVGYEQYF
length: 14
V: TRBV6-2/TRBV6-3
J: TRBJ2-7

CDR3: CSASDRGNEKLFF
length: 13
V: TRBV20-1
J: TRBJ1-4

CDR3: CASSLLGSDTQYF
length: 13
V: TRBV12-3/TRBV12-4
J: TRBJ2-3

CDR3: CASSQQGIGTQPQHF
length: 15
V: TRBV25-1
J: TRBJ1-5

CDR3: CASSYVGANQPQHF
length: 14
V: TRBV6-6
J: TRBJ1-5

CDR3: CASSLESGVNTDTQYF
length: 16
V: TRBV12-3/TRBV12-4
J: TRBJ2-3

CDR3: CASSEWASPLHF
length: 12
V: TRBV25-1
J: TRBJ1-6

CDR3: CASSQDGDRGDTQYF
length: 15
V: TRBV4-3
J: TRBJ2-3

CDR3: CSVPRTGGGYTF
length: 12
V: TRBV29-1
J: TRBJ1-2

CDR3: CSAQDRGYAYEQYF
length: 14
V: TRBV20-1
J: TRBJ2-7

CDR3: CASSLGTGRKTQYF
length: 14
V: TRBV12-3/TRBV12-4
J: TRBJ2-5

CDR3: CASSWEGADQFSYEQYF
length: 17
V: TRBV7-9
J: TRBJ2-7

CDR3: CATSDPGSLNTGELFF
length: 16
V: TRBV24-1
J: TRBJ2-2

CDR3: CSARPGGQRTTAQYF
length: 15
V: TRBV20-1
J: TRBJ2-7

CDR3: CSARDVDTQYF
length: 11
V: TRBV20-1
J: TRBJ2-3

CDR3: CASSQDLAVSQAEAFF
length: 16
V: TRBV4-3
J: TRBJ1-1

CDR3: CASSLAAGSPYSAPTVSNQPQHF
length: 23
V: TRBV12-3/TRBV12-4
J: TRBJ1-5

CDR3: CASSLAVRSDTQYF
length: 14
V: TRBV5-1
J: TRBJ2-3

CDR3: CASSVGGSSAQHF
length: 13
V: TRBV12-3/TRBV12-4
J: TRBJ1-5

CDR3: CSVDSPNQPQHF
length: 12
V: TRBV20-1
J: TRBJ1-5

CDR3: CASSFVTSGRKSSDSTDTQYF
length: 21
V: TRBV5-6
J: TRBJ2-3

CDR3: CASSSGQTATTDTQYF
length: 16
V: TRBV27
J: TRBJ2-3

CDR3: CASSPQPSSSYNSPLHF
length: 17
V: TRBV7-2
J: TRBJ1-6

CDR3: CSVEGTDDSANSYEQYF
length: 17
V: TRBV29-1
J: TRBJ2-7

CDR3: CSARMGPGDSPLHF
length: 14
V: TRBV20-1
J: TRBJ1-6

CDR3: CSAHNGQSGNTEAFF
length: 15
V: TRBV20-1
J: TRBJ1-1

CDR3: CASGILQGAGTGELFF
length: 16
V: TRBV19
J: TRBJ2-2

CDR3: CASSFGQGNGYCEQYF
length: 16
V: TRBV12-3/TRBV12-4
J: NA

CDR3: CASSVDRSFLPQHF
length: 14
V: TRBV7-2
J: TRBJ1-5

CDR3: CASSHQGAVQPQHF
length: 14
V: TRBV4-1
J: TRBJ1-5

CDR3: CASSVDIGDYGYTF
length: 14
V: TRBV9
J: TRBJ1-2

CDR3: CASSQTSGITETQYF
length: 15
V: TRBV9
J: TRBJ2-5

CDR3: CASNKPRDTYGYTF
length: 14
V: TRBV7-2
J: TRBJ1-2

CDR3: CASSIPGRGYTF
length: 12
V: TRBV27
J: TRBJ1-2

CDR3: CASSLGWTSEYNEQFF
length: 16
V: TRBV5-1
J: TRBJ2-1

CDR3: CASSQDLGEGSYNEQFF
length: 17
V: TRBV4-3
J: TRBJ2-1

CDR3: CASSIDDMRSYGYTF
length: 15
V: TRBV19
J: TRBJ1-2

CDR3: CASSITGGPDTQYF
length: 14
V: TRBV7-9
J: TRBJ2-3

CDR3: CAGGKLGNQPQHF
length: 13
V: TRBV6-6
J: TRBJ1-5

CDR3: CASSWDGNQWQPQHF
length: 15
V: TRBV28
J: TRBJ1-5

CDR3: CASSPLPTGDESTDTQYF
length: 18
V: TRBV12-3/TRBV12-4
J: TRBJ2-3

CDR3: CASSPRGAGISADAQYF
length: 17
V: TRBV12-3/TRBV12-4
J: TRBJ2-3

CDR3: CSARDFKYAEAFF
length: 13
V: TRBV20-1
J: TRBJ1-1

CDR3: CSIRGGEKLFF
length: 11
V: TRBV20-1
J: TRBJ1-4

CDR3: CASSQAGHEQFF
length: 12
V: TRBV3-1
J: TRBJ2-1